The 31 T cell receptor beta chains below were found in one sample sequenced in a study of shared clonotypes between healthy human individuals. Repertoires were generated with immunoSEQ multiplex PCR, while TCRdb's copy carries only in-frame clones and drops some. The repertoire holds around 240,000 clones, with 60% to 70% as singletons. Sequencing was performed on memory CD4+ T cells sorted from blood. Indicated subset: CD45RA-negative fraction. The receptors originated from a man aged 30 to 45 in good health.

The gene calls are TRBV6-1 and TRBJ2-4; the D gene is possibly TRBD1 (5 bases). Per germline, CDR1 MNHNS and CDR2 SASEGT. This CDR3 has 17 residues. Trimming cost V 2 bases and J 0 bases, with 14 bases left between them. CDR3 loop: CASSEMDKGLAKNIQYF. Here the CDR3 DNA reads TGTGCCAGCAGTGAAATGGACAAGGGCTTAGCCAAAAACATTCAGTACTTC.

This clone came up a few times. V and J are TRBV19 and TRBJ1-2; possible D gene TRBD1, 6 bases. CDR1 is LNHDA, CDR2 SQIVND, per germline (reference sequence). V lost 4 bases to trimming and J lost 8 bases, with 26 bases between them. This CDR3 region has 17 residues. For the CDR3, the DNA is TGTGCCAGTAGTAGCCAAAATGTACAGGGACTTGTGAGAGGCTACACCTTC. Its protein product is CASSSQNVQGLVRGYTF.

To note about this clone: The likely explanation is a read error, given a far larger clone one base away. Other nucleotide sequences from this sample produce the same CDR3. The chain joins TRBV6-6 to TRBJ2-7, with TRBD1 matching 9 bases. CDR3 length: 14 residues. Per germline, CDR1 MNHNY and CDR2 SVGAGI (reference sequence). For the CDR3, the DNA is TGTGCCAGCAGTCGGGACAGGGCAACCTACGAACAGTACTTC. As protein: CASSRDRATYEQYF.

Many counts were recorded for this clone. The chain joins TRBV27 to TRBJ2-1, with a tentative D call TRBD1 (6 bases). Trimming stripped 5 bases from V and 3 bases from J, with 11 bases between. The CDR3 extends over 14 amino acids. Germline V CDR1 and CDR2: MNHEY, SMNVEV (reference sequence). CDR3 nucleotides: TGTGCCAGCAGTCCGGACAGTCACTACAATGAGCAGTTCTTC. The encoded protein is CASSPDSHYNEQFF.

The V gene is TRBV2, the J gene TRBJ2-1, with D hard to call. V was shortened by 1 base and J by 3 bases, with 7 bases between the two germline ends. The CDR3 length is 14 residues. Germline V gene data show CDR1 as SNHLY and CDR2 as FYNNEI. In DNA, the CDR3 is TGTGCCAGCAGTGAAGTAAAGGGCTACAATGAGCAGTTCTTC. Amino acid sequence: CASSEVKGYNEQFF.

CDR3 coding DNA: TGTGCCAGCAGCTTAGCCCCTGATCCCTACAATGAGCAGTTCTTC. It yields the protein CASSLAPDPYNEQFF. The chain recombines TRBV7-2 with TRBJ2-1; no reliable D call. Germline V gene lookup returns CDR1 SGHTA and CDR2 FQGNSA. CDR3 size: 15 residues. V lost 0 bases and J 2 bases, leaving 8 bases between the germline ends.

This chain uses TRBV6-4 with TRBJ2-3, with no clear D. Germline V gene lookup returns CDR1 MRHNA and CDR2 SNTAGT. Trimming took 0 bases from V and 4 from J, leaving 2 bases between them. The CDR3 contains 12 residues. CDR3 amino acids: CASSDSSDTQYF. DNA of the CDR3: TGTGCCAGCAGTGACTCCTCAGATACGCAGTATTTT.

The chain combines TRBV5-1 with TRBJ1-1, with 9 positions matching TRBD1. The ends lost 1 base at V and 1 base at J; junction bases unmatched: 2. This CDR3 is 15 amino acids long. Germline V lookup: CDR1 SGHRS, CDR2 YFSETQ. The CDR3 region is CASSLWGQGNTEAFF. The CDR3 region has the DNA TGCGCCAGCAGCTTGTGGGGACAGGGGAACACTGAAGCTTTCTTT.

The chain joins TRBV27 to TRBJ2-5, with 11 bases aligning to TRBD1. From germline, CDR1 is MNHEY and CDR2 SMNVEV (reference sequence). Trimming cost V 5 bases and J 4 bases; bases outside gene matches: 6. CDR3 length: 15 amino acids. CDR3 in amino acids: CASSPGTGGVETQYF. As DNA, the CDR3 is TGTGCCAGCAGTCCTGGGACAGGGGGTGTAGAGACCCAGTACTTC.

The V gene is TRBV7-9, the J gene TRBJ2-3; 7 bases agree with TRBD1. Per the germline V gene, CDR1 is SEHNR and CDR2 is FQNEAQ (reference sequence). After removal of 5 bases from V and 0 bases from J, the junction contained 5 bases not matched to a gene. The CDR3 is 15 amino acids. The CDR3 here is CASSKQGRSTDTQYF. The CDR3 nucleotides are TGTGCCAGCAGCAAACAGGGGCGTAGCACAGATACGCAGTATTTT.

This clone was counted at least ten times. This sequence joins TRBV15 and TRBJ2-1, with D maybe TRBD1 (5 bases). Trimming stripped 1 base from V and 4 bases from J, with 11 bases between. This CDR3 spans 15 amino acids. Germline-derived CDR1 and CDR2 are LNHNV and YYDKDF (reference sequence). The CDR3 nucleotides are TGTGCCACCAGCAGAGGGCCAGGGCGGTACAATGAGCAGTTCTTC. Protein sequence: CATSRGPGRYNEQFF.

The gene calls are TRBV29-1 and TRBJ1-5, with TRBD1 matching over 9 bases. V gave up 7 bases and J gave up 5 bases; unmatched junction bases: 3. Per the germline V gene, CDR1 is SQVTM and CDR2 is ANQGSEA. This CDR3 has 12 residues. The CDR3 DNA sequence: TGCAGCGCCAGGACAGGGGATCAGCCCCAGCATTTT. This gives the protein CSARTGDQPQHF.

CDR3 protein: CASSPERGALYEQYF. Here the CDR3 DNA reads TGTGCCAGCAGCCCCGAGCGGGGCGCCCTCTACGAGCAGTACTTC. This chain uses TRBV11-2 with TRBJ2-7; 7 positions agree with TRBD2. CDR3 size: 15 residues. Germline CDR1 SGHAT, CDR2 FQNNGV. V lost 5 bases to trimming and J lost 3 bases; unmatched junction nucleotides: 10. Using reference TRBV11-2 and TRBJ2-7 for the parts outside the CDR3, the full variable domain is EAGVAQSPRYKIIEKRQSVAFWCNPISGHATLYWYQQILGQGPKLLIQFQNNGVVDDSQLPKDRFSAERLKGVDSTLKIQPAKLEDSAVYLCASSPERGALYEQYFGPGTRLTVT.

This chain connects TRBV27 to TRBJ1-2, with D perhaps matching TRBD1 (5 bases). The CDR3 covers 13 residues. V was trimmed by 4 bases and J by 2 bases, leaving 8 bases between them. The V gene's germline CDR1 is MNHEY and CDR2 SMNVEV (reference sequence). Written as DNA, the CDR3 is TGTGCCAGCAGTTCAAACAGGAACTATGGCTACACCTTC. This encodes CASSSNRNYGYTF.

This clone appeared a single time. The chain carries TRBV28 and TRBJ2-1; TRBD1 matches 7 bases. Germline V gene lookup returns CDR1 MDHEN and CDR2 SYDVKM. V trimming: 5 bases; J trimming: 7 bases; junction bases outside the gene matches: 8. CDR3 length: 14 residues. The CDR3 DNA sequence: TGTGCCAGCAGTCAACAGGGGTTTGGGAATGAGCAGTTCTTC. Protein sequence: CASSQQGFGNEQFF.

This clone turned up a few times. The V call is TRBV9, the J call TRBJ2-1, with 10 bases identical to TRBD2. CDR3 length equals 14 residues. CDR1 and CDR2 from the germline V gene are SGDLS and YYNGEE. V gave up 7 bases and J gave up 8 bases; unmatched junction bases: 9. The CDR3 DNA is TGTGCCAGCGTGCCGGGACTAGCGAACCATGAGCAGTTCTTC. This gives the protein CASVPGLANHEQFF.

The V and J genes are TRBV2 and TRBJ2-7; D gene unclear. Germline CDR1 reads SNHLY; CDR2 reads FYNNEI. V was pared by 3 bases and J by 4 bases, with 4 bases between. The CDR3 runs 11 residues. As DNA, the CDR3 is TGTGCCAGCAGTGAGGGGTACGAGCAGTACTTC. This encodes CASSEGYEQYF. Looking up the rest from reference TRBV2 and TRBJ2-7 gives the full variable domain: EPEVTQTPSHQVTQMGQEVILRCVPISNHLYFYWYRQILGQKVEFLVSFYNNEISEKSEIFDDQFSVERPDGSNFTLKIRSTKLEDSAMYFCASSEGYEQYFGPGTRLTVT.

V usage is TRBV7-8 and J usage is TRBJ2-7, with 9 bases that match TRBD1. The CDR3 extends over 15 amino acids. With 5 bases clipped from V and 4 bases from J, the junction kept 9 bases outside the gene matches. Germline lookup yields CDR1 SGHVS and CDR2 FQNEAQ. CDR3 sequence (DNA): TGTGCCAGCAGCGCCCGGACAGGGGACCAGTACGAGCAGTACTTC. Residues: CASSARTGDQYEQYF. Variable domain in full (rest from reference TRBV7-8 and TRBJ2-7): GAGVSQSPRYKVAKRGQDVALRCDPISGHVSLFWYQQALGQGPEFLTYFQNEAQLDKSGLPSDRFFAERPEGSVSTLKIQRTQQEDSAVYLCASSARTGDQYEQYFGPGTRLTVT.

The CDR3 is CAWSAGAYEQYF. As DNA, the CDR3 is TGTGCCTGGAGTGCAGGGGCCTACGAGCAGTACTTC. The rearrangement links TRBV30 to TRBJ2-7; weak D call: TRBD1 (6 bases). The V gene's germline CDR1 is GTSNPN and CDR2 SVGIG (reference sequence). V was cut by 1 base and J by 2 bases, with 6 bases left in between. The CDR3 has 12 amino acids.

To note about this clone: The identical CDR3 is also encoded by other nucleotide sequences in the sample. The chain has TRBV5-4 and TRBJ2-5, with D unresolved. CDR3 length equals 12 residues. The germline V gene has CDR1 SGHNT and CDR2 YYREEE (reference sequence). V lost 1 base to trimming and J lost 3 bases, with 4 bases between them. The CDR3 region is CASSLPKETQYF. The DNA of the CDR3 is TGTGCCAGCAGCTTGCCTAAAGAGACCCAGTACTTC.

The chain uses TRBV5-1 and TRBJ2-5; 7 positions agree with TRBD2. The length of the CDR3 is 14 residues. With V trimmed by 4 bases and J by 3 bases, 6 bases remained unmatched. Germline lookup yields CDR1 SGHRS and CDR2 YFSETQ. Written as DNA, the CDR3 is TGCGCCAGCAGCAGGCTAGCGGAAGAAGAGACCCAGTACTTC. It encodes CASSRLAEEETQYF.

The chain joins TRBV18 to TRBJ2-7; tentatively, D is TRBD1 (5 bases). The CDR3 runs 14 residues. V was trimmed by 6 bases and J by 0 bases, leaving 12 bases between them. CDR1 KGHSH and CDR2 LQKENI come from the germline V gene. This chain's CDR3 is CASSEQGTSYEQYF. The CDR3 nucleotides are TGTGCCAGCTCCGAGCAGGGAACCTCCTACGAGCAGTACTTC.

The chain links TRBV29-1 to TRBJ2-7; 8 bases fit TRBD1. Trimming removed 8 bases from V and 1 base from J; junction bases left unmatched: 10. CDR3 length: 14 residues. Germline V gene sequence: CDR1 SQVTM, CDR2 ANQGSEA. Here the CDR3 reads CSIKPGGTSYEQYF. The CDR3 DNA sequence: TGCAGCATAAAACCAGGGGGCACTTCCTACGAGCAGTACTTC.

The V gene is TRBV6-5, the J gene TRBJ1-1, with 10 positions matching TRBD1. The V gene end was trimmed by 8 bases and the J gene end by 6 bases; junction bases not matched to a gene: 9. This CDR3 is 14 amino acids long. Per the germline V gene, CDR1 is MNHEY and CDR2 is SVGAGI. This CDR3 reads CASARGQGIPEAFF. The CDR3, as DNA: TGTGCCAGCGCTAGGGGACAGGGGATCCCTGAAGCTTTCTTT.

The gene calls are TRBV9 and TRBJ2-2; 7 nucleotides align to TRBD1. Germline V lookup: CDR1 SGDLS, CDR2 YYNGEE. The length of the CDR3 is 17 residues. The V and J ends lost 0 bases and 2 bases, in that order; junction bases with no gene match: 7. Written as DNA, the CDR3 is TGTGCCAGCAGCGTAGGCTACAGGGGACCTAACACCGGGGAGCTGTTTTTT. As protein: CASSVGYRGPNTGELFF.

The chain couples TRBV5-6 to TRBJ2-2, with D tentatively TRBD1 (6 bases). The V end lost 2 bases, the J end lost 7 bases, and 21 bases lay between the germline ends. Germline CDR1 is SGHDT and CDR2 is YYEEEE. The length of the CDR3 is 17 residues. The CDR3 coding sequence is TGTGCCAGCAGCTTCCAAGTGACAGGTGACCTGAGCGGGGAGCTGTTTTTT. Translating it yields CASSFQVTGDLSGELFF.

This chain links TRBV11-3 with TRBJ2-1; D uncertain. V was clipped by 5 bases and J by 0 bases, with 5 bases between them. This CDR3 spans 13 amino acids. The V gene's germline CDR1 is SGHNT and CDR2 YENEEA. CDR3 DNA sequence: TGTGCCAGCAGCGTGACCTCCTACAATGAGCAGTTCTTC. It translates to CASSVTSYNEQFF.

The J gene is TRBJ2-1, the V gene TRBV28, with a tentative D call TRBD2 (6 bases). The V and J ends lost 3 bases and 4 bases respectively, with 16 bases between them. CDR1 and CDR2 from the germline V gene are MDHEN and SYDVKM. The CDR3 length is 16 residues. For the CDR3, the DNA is TGTGCCAGCAGTTTGGGTGGGTGGGAGGCTTACAATGAGCAGTTCTTC. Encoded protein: CASSLGGWEAYNEQFF.

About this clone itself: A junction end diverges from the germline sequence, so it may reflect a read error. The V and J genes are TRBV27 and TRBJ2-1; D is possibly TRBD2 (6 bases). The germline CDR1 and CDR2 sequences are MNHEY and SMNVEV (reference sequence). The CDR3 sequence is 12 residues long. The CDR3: CASRAIGLLAVF. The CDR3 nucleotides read TGTGCCAGCAGGGCTATTGGACTACTTGCGGTCTTC.

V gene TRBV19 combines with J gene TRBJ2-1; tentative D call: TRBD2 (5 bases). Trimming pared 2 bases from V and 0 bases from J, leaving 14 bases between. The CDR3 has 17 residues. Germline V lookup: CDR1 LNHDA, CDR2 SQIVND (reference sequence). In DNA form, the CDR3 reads TGTGCCAGTAGTATACATTTTCGGAGGAGCTCCTACAATGAGCAGTTCTTC. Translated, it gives CASSIHFRRSSYNEQFF.

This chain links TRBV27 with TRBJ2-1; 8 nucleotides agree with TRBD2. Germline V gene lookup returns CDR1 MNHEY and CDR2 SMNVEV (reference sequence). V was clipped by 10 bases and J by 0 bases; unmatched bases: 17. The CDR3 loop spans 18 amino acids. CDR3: CATPHCFPGGSSYNEQFF. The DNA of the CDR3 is TGTGCCACCCCCCATTGTTTCCCGGGGGGGAGCTCCTACAATGAGCAGTTCTTC.